The clone carrying this T cell receptor beta chain was picked up a small number of times. The sample comes from a study of blood T cell repertoires in COVID-19. About the study: Both acute and convalescent COVID-19 samples were obtained from the United States, Italy and Spain. PBMCs, B-cell-depleted T cells, or T cells provided the cDNA or gDNA that made up the material.

Germline CDR1 and CDR2: MRHNA and SNTAGT. CDR3 length equals 13 residues. The ends lost 5 bases at V and 8 bases at J; junction bases unmatched: 3. Sequenced by immunoSEQ multiplex PCR; TCRdb stores in-frame clones only, minus some. The table records about 200,000 clones, around 85% of them present only once. The clonotype comes from a woman between 40 and 55 years old with acute COVID-19. The sample was PBMCs or T cells enriched from blood (not recorded which). This chain connects TRBV6-4 to TRBJ1-6, with TRBD1 identical over 7 bases. The CDR3 reads CASSRDSYSPLHF. The CDR3 coding sequence is TGTGCCAGCAGTCGGGACAGCTATTCACCCCTCCACTTT.